This TCR beta chain originates from a study of T cells in Graves' hyperthyroidism and ophthalmopathy. Study information: It was at initial diagnosis, before any treatment, that peripheral blood was collected. Findings and caveats of the study: The model identified upcoming ophthalmopathy a median 6.5 months ahead of onset.

This clonotype was found many times. Its antigen is not known. It was RNA transcripts that yielded the amplified TCR beta CDR3 regions. When the TCR CDR3 underwent first-round RT-PCR, the HTBI primer set was used. TCRdb passed the multiplex PCR reads through MiXCR, listing each CDR3 protein once. Of roughly 500,000 distinct CDR3 sequences listed, more than 11% are singletons. The patients, who ranged from 18 to 65 in age, presented with newly diagnosed hyperthyroidism lasting under 2 months. The TCR comes from a woman in her twenties or thirties with Graves' hyperthyroidism that later progressed to Graves' ophthalmopathy. The sequencing sample was made of blood.

CDR3 residues: CASRTLDGPSGANVLTF. Here the CDR3 DNA reads TGTGCCAGCAGGACCCTGGACGGGCCCTCTGGGGCCAACGTCCTGACTTTC. The chain joins TRBV12-3 or TRBV12-4 to TRBJ2-6; D remains unclear. The CDR3 sequence is 17 residues long. Trimming pared 6 bases from V and 0 bases from J, leaving 15 bases between.